The 21 T cell receptor beta chains listed next were all sequenced from one sample in a study of T cells in Graves' hyperthyroidism and ophthalmopathy. Amplification of TCR beta CDR3 regions was performed using RNA transcripts as template. Initially, a first-round RT-PCR of the TCR CDR3 employed the HTBI primer set. TCRdb analysed the multiplex PCR reads with MiXCR anew, one entry per CDR3 protein. The table has about 560,000 distinct CDR3 sequences, about 15% seen once. What was sequenced was blood. The receptors come from a woman in her twenties or thirties with Graves' hyperthyroidism.

This clonotype was observed at least ten times. The chain has TRBV29-1 and TRBJ1-2; 7 nucleotides agree with TRBD1. The CDR3 totals 15 residues. The trim removed 1 base at V and 7 bases at J, leaving 12 bases unmatched. Germline lookup yields CDR1 SQVTM and CDR2 ANQGSEA. The CDR3 nucleotides read TGCAGCGTTGAAGGAATGACAGGGCTTCGCGGTGGCTACACCTTC. Amino acids: CSVEGMTGLRGGYTF.

This clonotype was counted between two and nine times. The chain joins TRBV12-3 or TRBV12-4 to TRBJ2-1; possible D gene TRBD2, 5 bases. This CDR3 contains 14 residues. V gave up 7 bases and J gave up 6 bases, with 16 bases separating them. The CDR3 nucleotides read TGTGCCAGCAAACATTTAACTAGATCCAATGAGCAGTTCTTC. Translating gives CASKHLTRSNEQFF.

This clonotype showed up many times. The chain has TRBV24-1 and TRBJ2-3, with 11 bases that match TRBD2. CDR1 and CDR2 (germline): KGHDR, SFDVKD. The J segment lost 2 bases and the V segment lost 4 bases, leaving 13 bases of the junction unmatched. The CDR3 sequence is 19 residues long. CDR3 sequence (DNA): TGTGCCACCAGTGACTATGAGACTAGCGGGAACATTATCACAGATACGCAGTATTTT. Protein sequence: CATSDYETSGNIITDTQYF.

This clonotype has a handful of counts. The chain recombines TRBV19 with TRBJ1-1; D not certain. V shed 0 bases and J shed 1 base, with 6 bases lying between them. The CDR3 sequence is 14 residues long. Germline CDR1 LNHDA, CDR2 SQIVND (reference sequence). As DNA, the CDR3 is TGTGCCAGTAGTATAGATCCAGGGAACACTGAAGCTTTCTTT. It codes for CASSIDPGNTEAFF.

This sequence joins TRBV29-1 and TRBJ2-1; D gene ambiguous. CDR3 length: 10 residues. Germline V gene lookup returns CDR1 SQVTM and CDR2 ANQGSEA. The V end lost 5 bases, the J end lost 15 bases, and 14 bases lay between the germline ends. The CDR3 here is CSVSWGKLFF. CDR3 in DNA: TGCAGCGTTTCTTGGGGAAAACTGTTCTTC.

V and J are TRBV5-4 and TRBJ2-3; the D gene is possibly TRBD1 (5 bases). The germline V and J ends were trimmed by 4 bases and 4 bases, with 13 bases remaining between them. Germline CDR1 is SGHNT and CDR2 is YYREEE (reference sequence). The CDR3 length is 14 residues. The CDR3 nucleotides are TGTGCCAGCAGCCCCGGTGGGGCCCCAGATACGCAGTATTTT. Amino acids: CASSPGGAPDTQYF. Filled out from reference TRBV5-4 and TRBJ2-3, the complete variable domain reads ETGVTQSPTHLIKTRGQQVTLRCSSQSGHNTVSWYQQALGQGPQFIFQYYREEENGRGNFPPRFSGLQFPNYSSELNVNALELDDSALYLCASSPGGAPDTQYFGPGTRLTVL.

Regarding this clonotype: Germline and junction disagree at one end, which may indicate a read error. The chain is built from TRBV11-2 and TRBJ1-2; D gene uncertain. Germline CDR1 SGHAT, CDR2 FQNNGV. The CDR3 extends over 13 amino acids. This CDR3 reads CASSLESVDGYTF. The CDR3 bases are TGTGCCAGCAGCCTAGAGTCTGTGGATGGCTACACCTTC.

The table lists this clonotype with many counts. The genes are TRBV28 and TRBJ2-3, with 9 bases matching TRBD2. Per germline, CDR1 MDHEN and CDR2 SYDVKM. The trim removed 4 bases at V and 0 bases at J, leaving 17 bases unmatched. CDR3 length equals 20 residues. CDR3 nucleotides: TGTGCCAGCAGTTCGATGGTGGGACTAGCTTCCCCAGTGAGCACAGATACGCAGTATTTT. Translation: CASSSMVGLASPVSTDTQYF.

The genes are TRBV12-5 and TRBJ2-1; 10 bases align to TRBD2. Germline V CDR1 and CDR2: LGHNT, FRNRAP. Trimming removed 0 bases from V and 3 bases from J; junction bases left unmatched: 8. The CDR3 length is 18 residues. The CDR3 loop is CASGLVGSSGGNYNEQFF. The CDR3 bases are TGTGCTAGTGGTTTGGTAGGGTCTAGCGGGGGTAACTACAATGAGCAGTTCTTC.

Only a few counts were recorded for this clonotype. This chain uses TRBV6-1 with TRBJ1-2; D is possibly TRBD1 (6 bases). Germline CDR1 and CDR2: MNHNS and SASEGT. This CDR3 spans 14 amino acids. Trimming took 3 bases from V and 4 from J, leaving 12 bases between them. CDR3 in DNA: TGTGCCAGCAGTGATCGGTCCAGGGGCTATGGCTACACCTTC. Translated, it gives CASSDRSRGYGYTF.

This clonotype has only a few counts. A single base separates this from a much larger clone, so it may be a read error. The chain carries TRBV11-3 and TRBJ2-2; D is possibly TRBD2 (5 bases). The CDR3 consists of 12 residues. Germline assignment: CDR1 SGHNT and CDR2 YENEEA. CDR3 sequence reads: CASSLTSGELLF. In DNA form, the CDR3 reads TGTGCCAGCAGCTTAACGTCCGGGGAGCTGCTTTTT.

This clonotype was found many times. The gene calls are TRBV7-6 and TRBJ2-1, with TRBD2 identical over 9 bases. Looked up from germline, CDR1 is SGHVS and CDR2 is FNYEAQ. The CDR3 consists of 15 residues. Losses at the gene ends were 6 bases for V and 2 bases for J; bases not matched to a gene: 5. The CDR3 DNA reads as TGTGCCAGCAGACAGATAGCGGGAGCCTACAATGAGCAGTTCTTC. This translates into CASRQIAGAYNEQFF. The whole variable domain, remainder taken from reference TRBV7-6 and TRBJ2-1, is GAGVSQSPRYKVTKRGQDVALRCDPISGHVSLYWYRQALGQGPEFLTYFNYEAQQDKSGLPNDRFSAERPEGSISTLTIQRTEQRDSAMYRCASRQIAGAYNEQFFGPGTRLTVL.

The chain uses TRBV6-5 and TRBJ1-1, with D unresolved. Trimming took off 2 bases at V and 3 bases at J, with 10 bases between the two ends. Germline V lookup: CDR1 MNHEY, CDR2 SVGAGI. This CDR3 is 14 amino acids long. The CDR3 sequence: CASSYPGGYTEAFF. The CDR3 coding sequence is TGTGCCAGCAGTTACCCCGGTGGTTACACTGAAGCTTTCTTT.

This clonotype was seen many times. The chain joins TRBV7-9 to TRBJ2-1; 7 nucleotides align to TRBD2. The CDR3 is 16 residues long. The V segment lost 5 bases and the J segment 5 bases; nucleotides outside the gene matches: 12. Germline V gene lookup returns CDR1 SEHNR and CDR2 FQNEAQ (reference sequence). CDR3 sequence reads: CASSLGISAGNNEQFF. The CDR3 nucleotides are TGTGCCAGCAGCCTCGGTATATCAGCGGGAAACAATGAGCAGTTCTTC.

The chain links TRBV6-2 or TRBV6-3 to TRBJ2-3; 7 bases fit TRBD2. The CDR3 runs 15 residues. Unmatched junction bases numbered 6, after V lost 1 base and J lost 5 bases. Germline CDR1 is MNHEY and CDR2 is SVGEGT. In nucleotides, the CDR3 is TGTGCCAGCAGTTACTGGCGGGAGATTCTAGATACGCAGTATTTT. It codes for CASSYWREILDTQYF.

For this clonotype: The junction shows a germline mismatch at one end, possibly a read error. V is TRBV4-2 and J is TRBJ2-7; D is unclear. Per the germline V gene, CDR1 is LGHNA and CDR2 is YNFKEQ. This CDR3 region has 12 residues. CDR3 DNA: TGTGCCAGCGGCCAAGATAAGGGCGAGCAGTACTTC. Encoded protein: CASGQDKGEQYF.

This clonotype was seen a handful of times. V and J are TRBV20-1 and TRBJ1-6; D possibly corresponds to TRBD1 (6 bases). This CDR3 has 15 amino acids. The germline CDR1 and CDR2 sequences are DFQATT and SNEGSKA (reference sequence). Trimming shortened V by 2 bases and J by 7 bases, and 15 bases separated the two germline ends. The CDR3 sequence: CSARPTGPGNSPLHF. CDR3 nucleotide sequence: TGCAGTGCTAGACCTACAGGGCCTGGCAATTCACCCCTCCACTTT.

There are many counts of this clonotype. The chain employs TRBV6-1 and TRBJ2-3, with 7 bases aligning to TRBD2. The V gene's germline CDR1 is MNHNS and CDR2 SASEGT. This CDR3 has 14 residues. V trimming: 4 bases; J trimming: 3 bases; junction bases outside the gene matches: 4. Written as DNA, the CDR3 is TGTGCCAGCAGTGTGGCGGGAGAAACAGATACGCAGTATTTT. The encoded protein is CASSVAGETDTQYF.

The V and J genes are TRBV4-1 and TRBJ2-3; D not resolved. The CDR3 is 14 amino acids. Germline V gene sequence: CDR1 MGHRA, CDR2 YSYEKL. Trimming took 0 bases from V and 4 from J, leaving 8 bases between them. CDR3 residues: CASSQEASADTQYF. The DNA for the CDR3 is TGCGCCAGCAGCCAAGAAGCGAGTGCAGATACGCAGTATTTT.

This clonotype was seen a handful of times. The gene calls are TRBV9 and TRBJ2-2; 8 nucleotides agree with TRBD2. CDR1 and CDR2 from the germline V gene are SGDLS and YYNGEE. Germline trimming cut 0 bases from V and 9 bases from J; bases unmatched to any gene: 7. The CDR3 consists of 15 residues. The CDR3 DNA reads TGTGCCAGCAGCGTAGAGTCCGGGAGGGCCAGGGAGCTGTTTTTT. This translates into CASSVESGRARELFF.

In its sample, this clonotype was seen many times. The chain recombines TRBV2 with TRBJ1-1, with TRBD1 matching over 9 bases. Germline values: CDR1 SNHLY, CDR2 FYNNEI. The CDR3 runs to 14 residues. J was trimmed by 1 base and V by 6 bases; bases with no gene match: 3. The CDR3 protein is CASRGQGTNTEAFF. The CDR3 DNA follows: TGTGCCAGCAGGGGACAGGGTACGAACACTGAAGCTTTCTTT.